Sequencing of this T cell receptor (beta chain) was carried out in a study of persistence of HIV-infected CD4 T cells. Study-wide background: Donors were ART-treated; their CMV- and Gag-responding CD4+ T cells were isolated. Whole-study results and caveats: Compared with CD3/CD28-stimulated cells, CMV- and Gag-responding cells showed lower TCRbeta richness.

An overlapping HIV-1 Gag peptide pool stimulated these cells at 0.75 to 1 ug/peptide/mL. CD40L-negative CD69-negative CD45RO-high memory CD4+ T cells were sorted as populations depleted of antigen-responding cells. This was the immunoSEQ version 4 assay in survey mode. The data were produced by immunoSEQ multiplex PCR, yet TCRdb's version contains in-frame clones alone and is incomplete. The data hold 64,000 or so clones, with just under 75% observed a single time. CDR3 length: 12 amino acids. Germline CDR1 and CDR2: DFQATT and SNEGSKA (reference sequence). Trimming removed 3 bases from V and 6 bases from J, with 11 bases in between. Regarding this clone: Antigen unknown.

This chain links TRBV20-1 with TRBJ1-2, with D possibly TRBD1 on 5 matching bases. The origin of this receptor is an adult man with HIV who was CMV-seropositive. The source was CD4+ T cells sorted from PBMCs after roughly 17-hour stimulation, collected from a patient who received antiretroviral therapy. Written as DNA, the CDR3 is TGCAGTGCTAGTAGGGGCAGCCATGGCTACACCTTC. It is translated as CSASRGSHGYTF.